This TCR beta chain emerged from a study of cytomegalovirus exposure and HLA in healthy donors. PCR used 60 Vbeta primers and 13 Jbeta primers. The protocol was immunoSEQ multiplex PCR, while the TCRdb copy is restricted to in-frame clones and leaves out a portion. The sample holds 120,000 or so clones; about 80% are singletons and the top ten take roughly 3.1%. The CDR3 contains 15 residues. The ends were cut back, 6 bases at V and 5 bases at J, with 14 bases in the middle. Germline V lookup: CDR1 MDHEN, CDR2 SYDVKM. Notes on this clone: Antigen: not known.

Study-wide points: Across HLA loci, a later analysis found differing TCR association rates, with DRB1 most and HLA-C fewest. Common viral pathogens (according to a later analysis) appeared linked to several of the most significant clusters. Earlier results showed most TCR beta V segments being productive about 90% or about 30% of the time. Through in vitro validation, a few CMV-associated chains were shown to be specific for CMV antigens.

The chain carries TRBV28 and TRBJ1-6, with a tentative D call TRBD1 (6 bases). What was sequenced was PBMCs. This clonotype was sampled from a man younger than 40 in good health and CMV-seronegative. The DNA of the CDR3 is TGTGCCAGCAGCCCACAGGGACCCGATAATTCACCCCTCCACTTT. Residues: CASSPQGPDNSPLHF. The complete variable domain, with remaining parts taken from reference TRBV28 and TRBJ1-6, reads DVKVTQSSRYLVKRTGEKVFLECVQDMDHENMFWYRQDPGLGLRLIYFSYDVKMKEKGDIPEGYSVSREKKERFSLILESASTNQTSMYLCASSPQGPDNSPLHFGNGTRLTVT.